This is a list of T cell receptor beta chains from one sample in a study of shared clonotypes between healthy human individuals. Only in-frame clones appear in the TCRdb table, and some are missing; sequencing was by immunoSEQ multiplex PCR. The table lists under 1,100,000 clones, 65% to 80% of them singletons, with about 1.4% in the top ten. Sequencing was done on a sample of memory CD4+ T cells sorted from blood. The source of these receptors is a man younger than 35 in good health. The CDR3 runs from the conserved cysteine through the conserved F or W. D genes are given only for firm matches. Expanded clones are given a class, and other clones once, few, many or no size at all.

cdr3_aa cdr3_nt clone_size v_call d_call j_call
CASSEGWEEQYF TGTGCCAGCAGTGAAGGTTGGGAAGAGCAGTACTTC NA TRBV2 NA TRBJ2-7
CASSFGGRTGELFF TGTGCCAGCAGCTTCGGGGGGCGGACCGGGGAGCTGTTTTTT NA TRBV5-8 NA TRBJ2-2
CAWSSIALNTEAFF TGTGCCTGGAGTAGTATAGCGCTGAACACTGAAGCTTTCTTT few TRBV30 NA TRBJ1-1
CASGQTATYEQYF TGTGCCAGTGGACAGACGGCAACCTACGAGCAGTACTTC NA TRBV19 NA TRBJ2-7
CASSLGASGATDTQYF TGCGCCAGCAGCTTGGGGGCTAGCGGGGCCACAGATACGCAGTATTTT NA TRBV5-1 TRBD2 TRBJ2-3
CASSLEQGRGYTF TGCGCCAGCAGCTTGGAACAGGGTAGGGGCTACACCTTC NA TRBV5-1 NA TRBJ1-2
CASSWDRGNIQYF TGTGCCAGCAGCTGGGACAGGGGAAACATTCAGTACTTC NA TRBV5-4 TRBD1 TRBJ2-4
CASRKGPEKGAHGYTF TGTGCCAGCAGAAAGGGCCCAGAAAAGGGGGCTCATGGCTACACCTTC NA TRBV27 TRBD1 TRBJ1-2
CASSSQLTGYADTQYF TGTGCCAGCAGCTCACAACTTACCGGCTACGCAGATACGCAGTATTTT NA TRBV7-8 NA TRBJ2-3
CASSLESSSYEQYF TGTGCCAGCAGCTTAGAAAGCAGCTCCTACGAGCAGTACTTC NA TRBV11-3 NA TRBJ2-7
CAWKGLAGNEQFF TGTGCCTGGAAGGGACTAGCGGGGAATGAGCAGTTCTTC few TRBV30 TRBD2 TRBJ2-1
CASTDRHLGTDTQYF TGTGCCAGCACCGACAGGCATCTTGGCACAGATACGCAGTATTTT NA TRBV6-6 NA TRBJ2-3
CASSDLREQYF TGTGCCAGCAGTGACCTACGAGAGCAGTACTTC NA TRBV6-1 NA TRBJ2-7
CASRGLAFSEQFF TGTGCCAGCAGAGGTCTAGCTTTCTCCGAGCAGTTCTTC NA TRBV2 NA TRBJ2-1
CASSIGWTQAANEKLFF TGTGCCAGTAGTATAGGATGGACACAGGCAGCTAATGAAAAACTGTTTTTT NA TRBV19 NA TRBJ1-4
CASLGESGNTIYF TGTGCCAGCCTAGGGGAGTCTGGAAACACCATATATTTT NA TRBV6-1 NA TRBJ1-3
CAISESTGAATQYF TGTGCCATCAGTGAGTCGACCGGGGCCGCTACGCAGTATTTT many TRBV10-3 NA TRBJ2-3
CASSPGLGETQYF TGTGCCAGCAGCCCGGGACTCGGAGAGACCCAGTACTTC NA TRBV11-2 NA TRBJ2-5
CASGASSYEQYF TGTGCCAGCGGAGCCTCCTCCTACGAGCAGTACTTC NA TRBV2 NA TRBJ2-7
CASSYLGTSGREQYF TGTGCCAGCAGTTACCTCGGGACGTCGGGTAGAGAGCAGTACTTC NA TRBV6-6 NA TRBJ2-7
CACLGQGNSPLHF TGTGCCTGTCTCGGACAGGGCAATTCACCCCTCCACTTT NA TRBV30 TRBD1 TRBJ1-6
CASSLVGGKGARTEAFF TGTGCCAGCAGCTTAGTCGGCGGCAAGGGGGCCCGCACTGAAGCTTTCTTT NA TRBV7-2 TRBD1 TRBJ1-1
CASSSVATNEKLFF TGTGCCTCCTCCTCAGTGGCAACTAATGAAAAACTGTTTTTT few TRBV10-3 NA TRBJ1-4
CASSQESGSGRNEQYF TGCGCCAGCAGCCAAGAAAGTGGTAGCGGGAGAAACGAGCAGTACTTC NA TRBV4-3 TRBD2 TRBJ2-7
CASSSQRTSGSGEQYF TGTGCCAGCAGCTCCCAGAGGACTAGCGGGAGTGGCGAGCAGTACTTC few TRBV7-2 TRBD2 TRBJ2-7
CASSPNGPGYEQYF TGTGCCAGCAGTCCTAATGGGCCCGGTTACGAGCAGTACTTC many TRBV27 NA TRBJ2-7
CASSWRQVPGVLTF TGTGCCAGCAGCTGGCGACAGGTCCCTGGGGTCCTGACTTTC NA TRBV5-6 NA TRBJ2-6
CASSLSGVSNQPQHF TGTGCCAGCAGTTTATCAGGGGTCAGCAATCAGCCCCAGCATTTT NA TRBV27 NA TRBJ1-5
CASSESGTDSKAFF TGCGCCAGCAGTGAGTCGGGTACAGACAGCAAAGCTTTCTTT few TRBV10-1 NA TRBJ1-1
CASSGSSWMGTEAFF TGTGCCAGCAGCGGATCTTCATGGATGGGCACTGAAGCTTTCTTT few TRBV9 NA TRBJ1-1
CASTDRVGQPQHF TGTGCCAGTACCGACAGGGTGGGTCAGCCCCAGCATTTT NA TRBV19 TRBD1 TRBJ1-5
CASSLRGGLTYNEQFF TGTGCCAGCAGCCTCAGAGGCGGGCTAACCTACAATGAGCAGTTCTTC NA TRBV14 NA TRBJ2-1
CASSPFSGAYTEAFF TGTGCCAGCAGCCCCTTCTCGGGGGCGTACACTGAAGCTTTCTTT NA TRBV6-6 NA TRBJ1-1
CASLDEQYF TGTGCCAGCCTCGACGAGCAGTACTTC NA TRBV6-5 NA TRBJ2-7
CASSLDPSAEQFF TGTGCCAGCAGCTTAGATCCCTCCGCTGAGCAGTTCTTC NA TRBV7-9 NA TRBJ2-1
CASSTRGASRAETQYF TGTGCCAGTAGTACACGAGGCGCTAGCAGGGCGGAGACCCAGTACTTC NA TRBV19 NA TRBJ2-5
CASREADSPYEQYF TGTGCCAGCAGGGAGGCAGATTCCCCCTACGAGCAGTACTTC NA TRBV11-2 NA TRBJ2-7
CASSYGPGAYEQYF TGTGCCAGCAGTTACGGGCCAGGGGCCTACGAGCAGTACTTC NA TRBV6-5 NA TRBJ2-7
CASSQVSGTDTQYF TGTGCCAGCAGCCAAGTCTCTGGCACAGATACGCAGTATTTT NA TRBV14 NA TRBJ2-3
CASTFETGNNSPLHF TGCGCCAGCACGTTTGAGACAGGGAATAATTCACCCCTCCACTTT NA TRBV5-1 TRBD1 TRBJ1-6
CASSFTGMYEQYF TGTGCCAGCAGCTTTACAGGGATGTACGAGCAGTACTTC NA TRBV7-2 NA TRBJ2-7
CSAPPVNEQFF TGCAGTGCACCCCCGGTGAATGAGCAGTTCTTC NA TRBV20-1 NA TRBJ2-1